The 4 T cell receptor beta chains listed next were all sequenced from one sample in a study of vaccination effects on CD4 cells after COVID-19. Antigens for these TCRs are unknown. Sequencing in the ViraFEST assay came after antigen-specific CD4+ T cells had been expanded with viral peptide pools, which were used to stimulate PBMC. Culture lasted about ten days before CD4+ T cell isolation. All study participants received two doses of BNT162b2 or mRNA-1273 vaccine. The repertoire was sequenced with immunoSEQ multiplex PCR; TCRdb's copy has only in-frame clones and lacks some. The sample lists 25,000 to 30,000 clones, around 80% occurring once. Sequencing used CD4+ T cells from PBMCs cultured with SARS-CoV-2 spike peptides, obtained after COVID-19 vaccination. Every receptor here comes from a human donor who received a COVID-19 vaccine. Some clones in this sample may be carry-over from other donors' samples.

The CDR3 loop reads CASSPDRVGYTF. DNA of the CDR3: TGTGCCAGCAGCCCCGACCGGGTCGGCTACACCTTC. V is TRBV6-6 and J is TRBJ1-2; D unresolved. This CDR3 comprises 12 residues. Looked up from germline, CDR1 is MNHNY and CDR2 is SVGAGI (reference sequence). The V end was cut by 6 bases, the J end by 8 bases, with 13 bases between.

The J gene is TRBJ1-1, the V gene TRBV7-2; TRBD1 is a possible D gene (6 bases). Germline CDR1 and CDR2: SGHTA and FQGNSA. This CDR3 is 16 amino acids long. Trimming pared 2 bases from V and 0 bases from J, leaving 13 bases between. CDR3 sequence reads: CASSLRGRGMNTEAFF. The CDR3 DNA reads TGTGCCAGCAGCTTAAGGGGAAGGGGGATGAACACTGAAGCTTTCTTT. Drawing the rest from reference TRBV7-2 and TRBJ1-1, the complete variable domain is GAGVSQSPSNKVTEKGKDVELRCDPISGHTALYWYRQSLGQGLEFLIYFQGNSAPDKSGLPSDRFSAERTGGSVSTLTIQRTQQEDSAVYLCASSLRGRGMNTEAFFGQGTRLTVV.

The V call is TRBV7-2, the J call TRBJ2-3; D gene unclear. CDR1 and CDR2 from the germline V gene are SGHTA and FQGNSA. The ends were cut back, 6 bases at V and 0 bases at J, with 10 bases in the middle. This CDR3 comprises 14 residues. The CDR3 spells CASRPQSSTDTQYF. For the CDR3, the DNA is TGTGCCAGCAGACCACAGAGCAGCACAGATACGCAGTATTTT.

With regard to this clone: Different DNA sequences within this sample yield the same CDR3. The chain links TRBV5-1 to TRBJ2-6; D gene uncertain. The length of the CDR3 is 14 residues. V was trimmed by 0 bases and J by 2 bases, leaving 3 bases between them. From germline, CDR1 is SGHRS and CDR2 YFSETQ. The CDR3 DNA sequence: TGCGCCAGCAGCTTGGCCGCTGGGGCCAACGTCCTGACTTTC. Amino acid sequence: CASSLAAGANVLTF.